A selection of T cell receptor beta chains follows, all from one sample in a study of spatial heterogeneity in lung cancer. MiXCR, applied by TCRdb to the 5' RACE reads, yields one record per CDR3 protein. In the table there are some 8,200 distinct CDR3 sequences, roughly 6.4% of which are singletons. The source material was lung tumor tissue, sampled at surgery. These receptors were taken from a male donor with early-stage non-small cell lung cancer. Each CDR3 is given with its conserved first and last residue. D genes are given only for firm matches. Some rows have no size entry. The others give once, few or many, or a class for an expanded clone.

abundance: NA; v_gene: TRBV11-2; d_gene: NA; j_gene: TRBJ2-2; CDR3aa: CASSFTGTGELFF; CDR3nt: TGTGCCAGCAGCTTCACGGGAACCGGGGAGCTGTTTTTT
abundance: many; v_gene: TRBV6-5; d_gene: NA; j_gene: TRBJ2-5; CDR3aa: CASRVTGRETQYF; CDR3nt: TGTGCCAGCAGGGTTACAGGGAGAGAGACCCAGTACTTC
abundance: medium-sized; v_gene: TRBV12-3/TRBV12-4; d_gene: TRBD2; j_gene: TRBJ2-1; CDR3aa: CASTGLAGDEQFF; CDR3nt: TGTGCCAGCACCGGACTAGCGGGCGATGAGCAGTTCTTC
abundance: medium-sized; v_gene: TRBV14; d_gene: TRBD2; j_gene: TRBJ2-5; CDR3aa: CASSQEITAGPGETQYF; CDR3nt: TGTGCCAGCAGCCAAGAAATCACAGCGGGGCCCGGGGAGACCCAGTACTTC
abundance: medium-sized; v_gene: TRBV7-2; d_gene: TRBD1; j_gene: TRBJ1-2; CDR3aa: CASSPRTGSVYTF; CDR3nt: TGTGCCAGCAGCCCCAGGACAGGGTCAGTGTACACCTTC
abundance: medium-sized; v_gene: TRBV6-2/TRBV6-3; d_gene: NA; j_gene: TRBJ2-2; CDR3aa: CASSYGGNTGELFF; CDR3nt: TGTGCCAGCAGTTACGGGGGGAACACCGGGGAGCTGTTTTTT
abundance: medium-sized; v_gene: TRBV9; d_gene: NA; j_gene: TRBJ2-6; CDR3aa: CASSVGLGSGANVLTF; CDR3nt: TGTGCCAGCAGCGTAGGGTTGGGCTCTGGGGCCAACGTCCTGACTTTC
abundance: many; v_gene: TRBV29-1; d_gene: TRBD2; j_gene: TRBJ2-1; CDR3aa: CSVGQGLAYNEQFF; CDR3nt: TGCAGCGTTGGACAGGGACTAGCGTACAATGAGCAGTTCTTC
abundance: medium-sized; v_gene: TRBV27; d_gene: NA; j_gene: TRBJ2-7; CDR3aa: CASSSPLSGTKVHEQYF; CDR3nt: TGTGCCAGCAGTTCTCCCCTCTCCGGGACAAAGGTCCACGAGCAGTACTTC
abundance: large; v_gene: TRBV6-5; d_gene: NA; j_gene: TRBJ2-7; CDR3aa: CASSYSKGSEQYF; CDR3nt: TGTGCCAGCAGTTACTCGAAGGGGTCCGAGCAGTACTTC
abundance: many; v_gene: TRBV18; d_gene: NA; j_gene: TRBJ1-6; CDR3aa: CASSTADIFSSYNSPLHF; CDR3nt: TGTGCCAGCTCCACCGCAGACATTTTCAGCTCCTATAATTCACCCCTCCACTTT
abundance: medium-sized; v_gene: TRBV11-2; d_gene: NA; j_gene: TRBJ2-4; CDR3aa: CASSPTGGYGNIQYF; CDR3nt: TGTGCCAGCAGCCCGACGGGCGGGTACGGAAACATTCAGTACTTC
abundance: many; v_gene: TRBV24-1; d_gene: NA; j_gene: TRBJ2-1; CDR3aa: CATSDSYRLGLNEQFF; CDR3nt: TGTGCCACCAGTGATTCGTATAGGTTGGGGCTTAATGAGCAGTTCTTC
abundance: medium-sized; v_gene: TRBV6-1; d_gene: TRBD1; j_gene: TRBJ2-6; CDR3aa: CATGQGASGANVLTF; CDR3nt: TGTGCCACTGGACAGGGGGCCTCTGGGGCCAACGTCCTGACTTTC
abundance: medium-sized; v_gene: TRBV20-1; d_gene: TRBD1; j_gene: TRBJ1-1; CDR3aa: CSAGRQGRLNTEAFF; CDR3nt: TGCAGTGCTGGACGACAGGGTCGGCTGAACACTGAAGCTTTCTTT
abundance: many; v_gene: TRBV28; d_gene: TRBD1; j_gene: TRBJ1-4; CDR3aa: CASSKNRGRDEKLFF; CDR3nt: TGTGCCAGCAGTAAAAACAGGGGTCGGGATGAAAAACTGTTTTTT
abundance: many; v_gene: TRBV28; d_gene: NA; j_gene: TRBJ2-1; CDR3aa: CASSPGIDNEQFF; CDR3nt: TGTGCCAGCAGCCCCGGGATAGACAATGAGCAGTTCTTC
abundance: medium-sized; v_gene: TRBV10-3; d_gene: TRBD1; j_gene: TRBJ2-2; CDR3aa: CAISDPGWNTGAGELFF; CDR3nt: TGTGCCATCAGTGACCCTGGGTGGAATACAGGGGCCGGGGAGCTGTTTTTT
abundance: medium-sized; v_gene: TRBV2; d_gene: NA; j_gene: TRBJ2-2; CDR3aa: CASSDSVGGGDTGELFF; CDR3nt: TGTGCCAGCAGTGACTCGGTTGGAGGGGGGGACACCGGGGAGCTGTTTTTT
abundance: many; v_gene: TRBV3-1; d_gene: TRBD1; j_gene: TRBJ2-3; CDR3aa: CASSPGQGTDTQYF; CDR3nt: TGTGCCAGCAGCCCGGGACAGGGGACAGATACGCAGTATTTT
abundance: medium-sized; v_gene: TRBV7-2; d_gene: NA; j_gene: TRBJ1-6; CDR3aa: CASSLGGAQSPLHF; CDR3nt: TGTGCCAGCAGCTTAGGGGGGGCTCAATCACCCCTCCACTTT
abundance: many; v_gene: TRBV6-5; d_gene: TRBD2; j_gene: TRBJ2-3; CDR3aa: CASSSGTSGSTDTQYF; CDR3nt: TGTGCCAGCAGTTCCGGGACTAGCGGAAGCACAGATACGCAGTATTTT
abundance: many; v_gene: TRBV29-1; d_gene: NA; j_gene: TRBJ2-5; CDR3aa: CSVAPRGPQETQYF; CDR3nt: TGCAGCGTTGCCCCCAGGGGTCCCCAAGAGACCCAGTACTTC
abundance: medium-sized; v_gene: TRBV7-8; d_gene: NA; j_gene: TRBJ2-2; CDR3aa: CASSFGGAGELFF; CDR3nt: TGTGCCAGCAGCTTCGGGGGTGCCGGGGAGCTGTTTTTT
abundance: medium-sized; v_gene: TRBV12-3/TRBV12-4; d_gene: NA; j_gene: TRBJ1-5; CDR3aa: CASSGGYDQPQHF; CDR3nt: TGTGCCAGCAGCGGGGGTTACGATCAGCCCCAGCATTTT
abundance: medium-sized; v_gene: TRBV10-3; d_gene: NA; j_gene: TRBJ2-4; CDR3aa: CAISGVGAKNIQYF; CDR3nt: TGTGCCATCAGTGGAGTAGGAGCCAAAAACATTCAGTACTTC
abundance: many; v_gene: TRBV12-3/TRBV12-4; d_gene: TRBD1; j_gene: TRBJ1-5; CDR3aa: CASSLGDRYQPQHF; CDR3nt: TGTGCCAGCAGTTTGGGGGACAGGTATCAGCCCCAGCATTTT
abundance: medium-sized; v_gene: TRBV13; d_gene: NA; j_gene: TRBJ2-1; CDR3aa: CASSLSPMRAGHAIEQFF; CDR3nt: TGTGCCAGCAGCTTATCTCCCATGAGAGCGGGACACGCGATAGAGCAGTTCTTC
abundance: few; v_gene: TRBV7-8; d_gene: TRBD1; j_gene: TRBJ1-2; CDR3aa: CASSLRGDRGYGYTF; CDR3nt: TGTGCCAGCAGCTTGCGTGGGGACAGGGGGTATGGCTACACCTTC
abundance: medium-sized; v_gene: TRBV6-2/TRBV6-3; d_gene: NA; j_gene: TRBJ1-1; CDR3aa: CASSYQALNTEAFF; CDR3nt: TGTGCCAGCAGTTACCAGGCGCTAAACACTGAAGCTTTCTTT
abundance: medium-sized; v_gene: TRBV6-1; d_gene: NA; j_gene: TRBJ2-3; CDR3aa: CASTLTGRGDTDTQYF; CDR3nt: TGTGCCAGCACCCTGACAGGGAGGGGGGACACAGATACGCAGTATTTT
abundance: medium-sized; v_gene: TRBV28; d_gene: NA; j_gene: TRBJ1-4; CDR3aa: CASRSDVEKLFF; CDR3nt: TGTGCCAGCAGGTCGGACGTTGAAAAACTGTTTTTT
abundance: medium-sized; v_gene: TRBV5-1; d_gene: NA; j_gene: TRBJ2-1; CDR3aa: CASSRSNEQFF; CDR3nt: TGCGCCAGCAGCCGATCCAATGAGCAGTTCTTC
abundance: medium-sized; v_gene: TRBV6-1; d_gene: TRBD1; j_gene: TRBJ1-3; CDR3aa: CASSDSGTGGRTNIYF; CDR3nt: TGTGCCAGCAGTGATTCTGGGACAGGGGGAAGAACCAACATATATTTT
abundance: medium-sized; v_gene: TRBV28; d_gene: TRBD1; j_gene: TRBJ1-1; CDR3aa: CASSINRGDTEAFF; CDR3nt: TGTGCCAGCAGTATTAACAGGGGGGACACTGAAGCTTTCTTT
abundance: many; v_gene: TRBV7-9; d_gene: TRBD2; j_gene: TRBJ2-1; CDR3aa: CASSPSRLAGELGEQFF; CDR3nt: TGTGCCAGCAGCCCGTCGCGACTAGCGGGAGAACTAGGAGAGCAGTTCTTC
abundance: medium-sized; v_gene: TRBV6-6; d_gene: NA; j_gene: TRBJ2-6; CDR3aa: CASSWGPGANVLTF; CDR3nt: TGTGCCAGCAGTTGGGGCCCTGGGGCCAACGTCCTGACTTTC
abundance: many; v_gene: TRBV6-2/TRBV6-3; d_gene: TRBD2; j_gene: TRBJ2-7; CDR3aa: CASVWGAGVVEQYF; CDR3nt: TGTGCCAGTGTCTGGGGAGCGGGAGTGGTCGAGCAGTACTTC
abundance: NA; v_gene: TRBV3-1; d_gene: NA; j_gene: TRBJ2-7; CDR3aa: CASRGAGEQYF; CDR3nt: TGTGCCAGCAGGGGGGCGGGTGAGCAGTACTTC
abundance: medium-sized; v_gene: TRBV6-1; d_gene: NA; j_gene: TRBJ2-1; CDR3aa: CASQITSGNEQFF; CDR3nt: TGTGCCAGCCAGATTACGAGCGGCAATGAGCAGTTCTTC
abundance: many; v_gene: TRBV13; d_gene: TRBD1; j_gene: TRBJ2-2; CDR3aa: CASGRGGGANTGELFF; CDR3nt: TGTGCCAGCGGGAGAGGGGGCGGAGCGAACACCGGGGAGCTGTTTTTT
abundance: medium-sized; v_gene: TRBV5-1; d_gene: TRBD2; j_gene: TRBJ2-1; CDR3aa: CASSDSGSGDEQFF; CDR3nt: TGCGCCTCCTCGGACAGCGGGAGTGGTGATGAGCAGTTCTTC
abundance: medium-sized; v_gene: TRBV20-1; d_gene: NA; j_gene: TRBJ1-2; CDR3aa: CSASAPAEGYTF; CDR3nt: TGCAGTGCCTCCGCGCCGGCGGAAGGCTACACCTTC
abundance: many; v_gene: TRBV29-1; d_gene: TRBD1; j_gene: TRBJ1-4; CDR3aa: CSVGPGTGDEKLFF; CDR3nt: TGCAGCGTTGGACCCGGGACAGGGGATGAAAAACTGTTTTTT
abundance: many; v_gene: TRBV14; d_gene: NA; j_gene: TRBJ2-7; CDR3aa: CASSQDPASSYEQYF; CDR3nt: TGTGCCAGCAGCCAAGACCCGGCGAGCTCCTACGAGCAGTACTTC
abundance: medium-sized; v_gene: TRBV7-2; d_gene: NA; j_gene: TRBJ1-4; CDR3aa: CASSLSGVGEKLFF; CDR3nt: TGTGCCAGCAGCTTATCAGGGGTTGGAGAAAAACTGTTTTTT
abundance: many; v_gene: TRBV30; d_gene: TRBD2; j_gene: TRBJ2-1; CDR3aa: CAWSVQRLAGGPILF; CDR3nt: TGTGCCTGGAGTGTACAACGACTAGCGGGAGGGCCGATCCTCTTC
abundance: few; v_gene: TRBV12-3/TRBV12-4; d_gene: NA; j_gene: TRBJ2-1; CDR3aa: CASSTRDNPTTEQFF; CDR3nt: TGTGCCAGCAGTACCCGGGACAACCCTACAACGGAGCAGTTCTTC
abundance: many; v_gene: TRBV14; d_gene: NA; j_gene: TRBJ1-1; CDR3aa: CASSQASFTEAFF; CDR3nt: TGTGCCAGCAGCCAAGCCAGTTTCACGGAAGCTTTCTTT
abundance: many; v_gene: TRBV7-2; d_gene: TRBD1; j_gene: TRBJ2-6; CDR3aa: CASSLSPQGAGANVLTF; CDR3nt: TGTGCCAGCAGCTTATCCCCACAGGGGGCTGGGGCCAACGTCCTGACTTTC
abundance: medium-sized; v_gene: TRBV7-2; d_gene: NA; j_gene: TRBJ1-4; CDR3aa: CASSRAATNEKLFF; CDR3nt: TGTGCCAGCAGCCGGGCGGCAACTAATGAAAAACTGTTTTTT
abundance: many; v_gene: TRBV18; d_gene: TRBD1; j_gene: TRBJ1-2; CDR3aa: CASSPTGQVSNYGYTF; CDR3nt: TGTGCCAGCTCACCCACCGGACAGGTGTCTAACTATGGCTACACCTTC
abundance: medium-sized; v_gene: TRBV28; d_gene: NA; j_gene: TRBJ2-7; CDR3aa: CASSPIPGDYEQYF; CDR3nt: TGTGCCAGCAGTCCCATCCCGGGGGACTACGAGCAGTACTTC
abundance: many; v_gene: TRBV10-1; d_gene: NA; j_gene: TRBJ1-2; CDR3aa: CARLPGPPGGKYGYTF; CDR3nt: TGCGCCAGACTCCCCGGGCCGCCCGGAGGAAAATATGGCTACACCTTC
abundance: medium-sized; v_gene: TRBV11-2; d_gene: TRBD2; j_gene: TRBJ2-5; CDR3aa: CASSPGLAGEETQYF; CDR3nt: TGTGCCAGCAGCCCGGGACTAGCGGGGGAAGAGACCCAGTACTTC